The T cell receptor beta chain described here comes from a study of cytomegalovirus exposure and HLA in healthy donors (dated by TCRdb to about 2017). Broadly, across the study: According to an earlier analysis of 587 of the donors, about 179 million T cells yielded 117 million unique TCR beta sequences and about 280 Gb of sequence data. The study aimed to test whether cataloging public T cell receptors could reveal signatures of past pathogen exposure. Alongside the repertoire data, information on donor age, sex, ethnicity and CMV serostatus was compiled. The genetic ancestry cluster associated with self-reported Caucasian donors included around 76% of the 300 to 450 genotyped donors. Across about 370 genotyped donors of the cohort, an average of approximately 200,000 unique TCR beta nucleotide sequences per donor were sequenced, and roughly 20% of those sequences were non-productive. In the later analysis, no new phenotypic data were used to find candidate immune exposures; instead, reliance was placed on TCR beta sequences and their occurrence across donors. The study combined high-throughput TCR immunosequencing, statistical association of individual TCRs with disease status, and machine learning to predict cytomegalovirus infection status. The number of typed donors differed by locus: about 620-630 for A, B, C, DRB1 and DQB1; 522 for DQA1; 606 for DPA1; and roughly 470 for DPB1. An earlier analysis of around 580 of the donors used high-throughput TCR beta sequencing to judge whether each TCR beta V gene segment behaved as functional or pseudogenic. All discovery cohort repertoires had been generated using a single sequencing platform. HLA typing covered class I and class II loci at four-digit resolution. In a later analysis, previously published TCR beta repertoires from several hundred donors were re-analyzed and high-resolution HLA genotyping was added so that TCR occurrence patterns could be studied. Around 320 gigabases of sequencing data and approximately 80 million unique TCR sequences were included in an early release covering 550 to 650 HLA-typed donors. Along with the roughly 670-subject first cohort, a separate validation cohort of 120 different subjects was used. Using immunosequencing, the study profiled T cell repertoires from about 650 subjects and related those repertoires to cytomegalovirus serostatus. A handful of DR-DQ haplotypes were handled as single units for association and clustering because linkage in the cohort was strong. In a later genetic analysis, genome-wide SNP genotypes for about 55% of the roughly 700 donors were used, and that subset was treated as a discovery cohort. The paper as a whole reports these results and caveats: According to a later genetic analysis, donors in an Asian-associated ancestry cluster had fewer N-insertions in productive TCRs than the approximately 690-donor mean. A later analysis found that HLA-associated TCR beta chains were more clonally expanded and had lower generation probabilities than equally common non-associated chains. Specific HLA alleles were associated with 16,951 TCR beta sequences at a false discovery rate of 0.05 in a later analysis. The classifier was reported to diagnose cytomegalovirus status with high specificity and sensitivity in both the original cohort and the validation cohort. A later genetic analysis associated a missense DCLRE1C variant with V-gene and J-gene trimming of TCR beta chains, and an independent cohort replicated the association. According to a later analysis, most CMV-associated TCR beta chains appeared to be HLA-restricted, and the HLA associations seemed to be driven largely by CMV exposure. A few of the identified cytomegalovirus-associated TCR beta chains were confirmed in vitro to be specific for cytomegalovirus antigens. Correlated functional status among segregating V segments might be attributable to linkage disequilibrium, but an unknown experimental factor could not be ruled out. Immune exposure information for the cohort was limited to CMV serostatus. Only TCR beta chains were sequenced in this cohort, and the absence of alpha or paired-chain data limited detectable features. A further reported finding was that TCR beta sequences accurately predicted the HLA-A and HLA-B alleles for most subjects in the first cohort. Because some donors lacked HLA typing at each locus, the association tests relied only on the typed subset. Because counts were too low, roughly 18 rarely observed V segments, including chromosome 9 orphons, were left out of the earlier analysis of 587 of the donors. The study gave a list of around 170 TCR beta chains associated with cytomegalovirus. In a later analysis, the rate of TCR association differed among HLA loci, with DRB1 alleles having the most associated TCRs and HLA-C alleles having the fewest. A later analysis reported that several top co-occurrence clusters appeared linked to parvovirus B19, influenza, CMV and Epstein-Barr virus. Presence/absence analyses assumed roughly uniform sequencing depth across donors, an assumption that may not hold. Broadly in line with IMGT annotations, most TCR beta V segments showed up in productive rearrangements about 87% or about 30% of the time in an earlier analysis of 450 to 750 of the donors. Assigning TCR associations to individual alleles was difficult when HLA alleles, especially DR and DQ, strongly co-occurred. The sequencing pipeline was judged likely to have produced a cluster of highly shared sequence variants as a technical artifact. The authors suggested that the approach could potentially be extended to other disease states and immunological phenotypes. While some public TCRs were present in many individuals, most TCR sequences turned up only very rarely across donors.

The library was prepared using the immunoSEQ multiplex PCR assay. The multiplex PCR relied on a mix of 60 forward primers for TCR Vbeta segments and 13 reverse primers for TCR Jbeta segments. Amplification of the CDR3 region of rearranged TCR beta genes was performed with a multiplex PCR assay on genomic DNA. On the Illumina HiSeq System, the amplified TCR beta libraries were sequenced as 87-base-pair reads. In the paper's pipeline: A later analysis counted 65 million to 90 million unique TCR beta chains across the 550 to 750 repertoires, and around 9.9 million of these chains were shared by at least two donors. Raw reads were error-corrected and collapsed into unique sequences with a nearest-neighbor algorithm that merged closely related sequences to remove PCR and sequencing errors. V, D and J gene segments were assigned by aligning CDR3 sequences to IMGT reference sequences. For a sequence to be retained, a match of at least six nucleotides to both a V gene segment and a J gene segment was required. A rearrangement counted as productive if the CDR3 had no stop codons and remained in frame with V and J, and every other rearrangement counted as non-productive. CDR3 was defined according to IMGT convention as the region running from the second conserved V-encoded cysteine to the conserved J-encoded phenylalanine. The earlier analysis of about 590 of the donors excluded sequences that lacked an unambiguous match to a single V gene segment. An earlier analysis of a few hundred of the donors classified V segments as functional when productive rearrangements were above 56.7% and as segregating when the standard deviation between donors was above 5%. A statistical classification framework was built for diagnosing cytomegalovirus status from the catalog of TCR beta chain sequences. V and J gene assignment, in a later analysis, came from comparing TCR nucleotide sequences with IMGT/GENE-DB human TR gene sequences. A later analysis assigned CDR3 sequences and most-parsimonious VDJ recombination scenarios with the TCRdist pipeline. A later analysis defined each TCR beta chain by its CDR3 amino acid sequence plus V-gene family, and excluded reads lacking a unique V-gene family. A later analysis removed 550 to 650 highly shared, low-generation-probability nucleotide sequences to deal with suspected cross-contamination and a sequencing artifact. For each public chain, a later analysis derived a clonal expansion index from normalized ranks of inferred template counts within each repertoire. A later analysis computed generation probabilities with a VDJ recombination model fitted to out-of-frame rearrangements, and checked the results against IGoR. In a later analysis, hypergeometric tests were used to score TCR-TCR, TCR-HLA and TCR-CMV co-occurrence, with a repertoire-size bias correction applied to TCR pairs. A later analysis estimated false discovery rates by permuting HLA or CMV assignments 20 times. In a later analysis, co-occurring TCRs were grouped using DBSCAN, and TCRdist sequence similarity was added for clustering within HLA-allele-positive subsets. Repertoires with fewer than 30,000 or more than 120,000 public chains were left out of co-occurrence clustering, as were a few repertoires with anomalous nucleotide sharing. Here the immuneACCESS table is served through TCRdb, limited to in-frame sequences with V and J called. Missing clones are a known gap in these copies; in checked studies unresolved V genes cover under half, and the rest lacks a known reason. V, J and clone size are taken as reported in that table, and D and trimming were inferred from the DNA itself. In all, the sample holds 85,000 to 100,000 clones, and over 60% of those were seen once. Together, the top ten hold 16% of the sample.

In total, roughly 670 healthy bone marrow donors made up the cohort. At the time of sampling, all cohort members were nominally healthy, though unrecorded immune exposures were likely present. The donor was CMV seropositive and belonged to the group of 250 to 300 seropositive cohort members. A peripheral blood sample was provided by each donor, and peripheral blood mononuclear cells were used for TCR beta sequencing. Genomic DNA was extracted from the blood cell samples with the Qiagen DNeasy Blood Extraction Kit. Regarding this clone: The antigen it recognizes is unknown. There are no base qualities to consult, and no much larger clone falls within one base.

Sequencing was done on a sample of PBMCs. The clonotype was recovered from a man aged 55 to 70 in good health and CMV-seropositive.

In nucleotides, the sequence is TGTGCCAGCAGCTTTAGCGGGGGTAGGTACGAGCAGTACTTC. This is translated as CASSFSGGRYEQYF. The chain is assembled from TRBV11-2 and TRBJ2-7; TRBD2 fits 9 bases in the junction. After removal of 3 bases from V and 4 bases from J, the junction retains 4 bases not matched to a gene. Reading the germline V gene gives CDR1 SGHAT and CDR2 FQNNGV. The cysteine opens and the phenylalanine closes a CDR3 of 14 amino acids. The entry retains the CDR3 DNA only, 42 bases that are in frame from base 1.